One sample yielded the 30 T cell receptor beta chains listed below, sequenced in a study of blood T cell repertoires in COVID-19. Measured with immunoSEQ multiplex PCR; TCRdb has only the in-frame clones, and not every one. The sample has some 300,000 clones; 89% are singletons. The sample consisted of PBMCs or T cells enriched from blood (not recorded which). These receptors were taken from a woman aged 30 to 39 who had recovered from COVID-19.

This rearrangement joins TRBV3-1 (or the pseudogene TRBV3-2) to TRBJ2-1; 7 bases line up with TRBD2. This CDR3 is built from 16 residues. Per the germline V gene, CDR1 is LGHDT and CDR2 is YNNKEL (reference sequence). With 2 bases clipped from V and 4 bases from J, the junction kept 8 bases outside the gene matches. This CDR3 is CASSQLREATYNEQFF. CDR3 bases: TGTGCCAGCAGCCAACTCCGGGAGGCCACATACAATGAGCAGTTCTTC.

The chain has TRBV5-5 and TRBJ2-7, with 10 bases that match TRBD2. V gave up 0 bases and J gave up 9 bases; unmatched junction bases: 3. From germline, CDR1 is SGHKS and CDR2 YYEKEE (reference sequence). The CDR3 sequence is 13 residues long. Written as DNA, the CDR3 is TGTGCCAGCAGCTTGGTGCTAGCGGGAGTGCAGTACTTC. Translating it yields CASSLVLAGVQYF.

The V call is TRBV27, the J call TRBJ1-1, with D possibly being TRBD1 (5 bases). CDR3 length: 16 residues. V was trimmed by 5 bases and J by 1 base, leaving 17 bases between them. Germline-derived CDR1 and CDR2 are MNHEY and SMNVEV (reference sequence). In DNA form, the CDR3 reads TGTGCCAGCAGTCCCGCAGGGTTTTTGAGGAACACTGAAGCTTTCTTT. Translating it yields CASSPAGFLRNTEAFF.

The chain links TRBV28 to TRBJ2-1, with TRBD1 as a possible D gene (6 bases). Looked up from germline, CDR1 is MDHEN and CDR2 is SYDVKM. V lost 6 bases and J 3 bases, leaving 9 bases between the germline ends. CDR3 size: 13 residues. The CDR3: CASRRDNYNEQFF. CDR3 nucleotides: TGTGCCAGCAGAAGGGACAACTACAATGAGCAGTTCTTC.

This clone has a handful of counts. The chain employs TRBV6-1 and TRBJ2-2; D possibly corresponds to TRBD2 (6 bases). The V and J ends lost 0 bases and 3 bases respectively, with 8 bases between them. CDR3 length: 15 amino acids. Per germline, CDR1 MNHNS and CDR2 SASEGT. The CDR3 coding sequence is TGTGCCAGCAGTGAAGCAACGGGAGACACCGGGGAGCTGTTTTTT. Amino acid sequence: CASSEATGDTGELFF.

The chain recombines TRBV11-2 with TRBJ1-2; D gene unclear. V was trimmed by 7 bases and J by 0 bases, leaving 12 bases between them. Germline V CDR1 and CDR2: SGHAT, FQNNGV. This CDR3 comprises 14 residues. The CDR3, as DNA: TGTGCCAGCACCCGACTCGGGACTAACTATGGCTACACCTTC. Its protein is CASTRLGTNYGYTF.

The rearrangement links TRBV1 to TRBJ1-5; the table's D call of TRBD1 was not tested on the DNA. TRBV1 is noted as a pseudogene. The CDR3 has 18 amino acids. CDR3 sequence: CTSSLRTGGSPSNQPQHF. DNA for the CDR3: TGCACCAGCAGCCTTCGGACAGGGGGATCACCTAGCAATCAGCCCCAGCATTTT.

The chain recombines TRBV3-1 (or the pseudogene TRBV3-2) with TRBJ2-1; D gene uncertain. The CDR3 has 14 residues. CDR1 and CDR2 from the germline V gene are LGHDT and YNNKEL (reference sequence). Deletions cut 3 bases from V and 5 bases from J, with 11 bases between. The CDR3, as DNA: TGTGCCAGCAGCCAGATGCTAGAAAACAATGAGCAGTTCTTC. Protein: CASSQMLENNEQFF.

This sequence joins TRBV2 and TRBJ2-1; 7 positions agree with TRBD2. The trim removed 2 bases at V and 1 base at J, leaving 8 bases unmatched. Germline assignment: CDR1 SNHLY and CDR2 FYNNEI. This CDR3 spans 17 amino acids. CDR3 in amino acids: CASSELPTSTSYNEQFF. DNA for the CDR3: TGTGCCAGCAGTGAACTCCCGACTAGCACATCCTACAATGAGCAGTTCTTC. The entire variable domain, with the rest obtained from reference TRBV2 and TRBJ2-1, is as follows: EPEVTQTPSHQVTQMGQEVILRCVPISNHLYFYWYRQILGQKVEFLVSFYNNEISEKSEIFDDQFSVERPDGSNFTLKIRSTKLEDSAMYFCASSELPTSTSYNEQFFGPGTRLTVL.

V gene TRBV10-1 combines with J gene TRBJ1-1, with D maybe TRBD1 (5 bases). The CDR3 is 15 amino acids. The V gene lost 3 bases and the J gene lost 3 bases, with 14 bases spanning the gap. Germline V CDR1 and CDR2: WNHNN, SYGVQD (reference sequence). The CDR3 DNA is TGCGCCAGCAGTGAACGGCAGGGAGGGTACACTGAAGCTTTCTTT. It is translated as CASSERQGGYTEAFF.

This clone was seen once. The chain employs TRBV30 and TRBJ2-2; 9 bases align to TRBD1. The germline gives CDR1 GTSNPN, CDR2 SVGIG (reference sequence). Trimming removed 2 bases from V and 6 bases from J; junction bases left unmatched: 4. The CDR3 is 14 amino acids. The CDR3 reads CAWSRQGESGELFF. CDR3 in DNA: TGTGCCTGGAGTAGACAGGGGGAATCCGGGGAGCTGTTTTTT.

This clone was seen a few times. V gene TRBV6-2 or TRBV6-3 combines with J gene TRBJ1-1, with 8 nucleotides matching TRBD1. This CDR3 is built from 13 residues. V shed 6 bases and J 3 bases; nucleotides not matched to a gene: 3. Per the germline V gene, CDR1 is MNHEY and CDR2 is SVGEGT. CDR3 nucleotide sequence: TGTGCCAGCAGCTTACAGGGGGACACTGAAGCTTTCTTT. Translating gives CASSLQGDTEAFF.

The chain couples TRBV27 to TRBJ1-1; tentatively, D is TRBD1 (5 bases). Germline assignment: CDR1 MNHEY and CDR2 SMNVEV (reference sequence). V lost 6 bases to trimming and J lost 0 bases, with 11 bases between them. The CDR3 sequence is 14 residues long. The CDR3 DNA reads TGTGCCAGCAGCATGACAGATATGAACACTGAAGCTTTCTTT. This gives the protein CASSMTDMNTEAFF.

In this sample, this clone turned up once. The chain employs TRBV13 and TRBJ2-1; 9 nucleotides line up with TRBD2. V shed 6 bases and J 5 bases; nucleotides not matched to a gene: 8. Germline V gives CDR1 PRHDT, CDR2 FYEKMQ (reference sequence). The CDR3 runs to 15 residues. The CDR3: CASSTGLANNNEQFF. CDR3 nucleotide sequence: TGTGCCAGCAGTACGGGACTAGCTAATAACAATGAGCAGTTCTTC.

This clone showed up just a few times. V gene TRBV18 combines with J gene TRBJ1-5, with D maybe TRBD1 (5 bases). The length of the CDR3 is 13 residues. Trimming pared 1 base from V and 4 bases from J, leaving 5 bases between. The germline gives CDR1 KGHSH, CDR2 LQKENI. The CDR3 coding sequence is TGTGCCAGCTCACCACAGGGGAATCAGCCCCAGCATTTT. This sequence encodes CASSPQGNQPQHF.

This chain uses TRBV15 with TRBJ2-7; 10 nucleotides agree with TRBD2. The V gene end was trimmed by 1 base and the J gene end by 4 bases; junction bases not matched to a gene: 4. Germline loops: CDR1 LNHNV, CDR2 YYDKDF (reference sequence). The CDR3 loop spans 15 amino acids. DNA for the CDR3: TGTGCCACCAGCAGAGCCGGACTAGCGGTGTACGAGCAGTACTTC. Protein: CATSRAGLAVYEQYF.

This chain uses TRBV24-1 with TRBJ1-2; 9 bases are shared with TRBD1. This CDR3 comprises 13 residues. The V and J ends lost 6 bases and 4 bases, in that order; junction bases with no gene match: 2. CDR1 is KGHDR and CDR2 is SFDVKD in the germline V gene. Here the CDR3 DNA reads TGTGCCACCAGTACAGGGGGCGGCTATGGCTACACCTTC. Its protein product is CATSTGGGYGYTF.

CDR3 loop: CASSQRFYNEQFF. CDR3 nucleotides: TGTGCCAGCAGCCAGAGGTTTTACAATGAGCAGTTCTTC. The chain uses TRBV11-3 and TRBJ2-1; no clear D gene. CDR1 SGHNT and CDR2 YENEEA come from the germline V gene. Trimming shortened V by 5 bases and J by 4 bases, and 9 bases separated the two germline ends. The CDR3 covers 13 residues.

There are a few counts of this clone. The chain uses TRBV7-9 and TRBJ1-2; D ambiguous. V shed 3 bases and J shed 4 bases, with 9 bases lying between them. The CDR3 runs to 13 residues. The germline gives CDR1 SEHNR, CDR2 FQNEAQ (reference sequence). CDR3 coding DNA: TGTGCCAGCAGCTTTCGGGGTCCCTATGGCTACACCTTC. Amino acids: CASSFRGPYGYTF.

The gene calls are TRBV19 and TRBJ2-1; TRBD1 agrees at 7 bases. V lost 5 bases to trimming and J lost 13 bases; unmatched junction nucleotides: 8. This CDR3 is 12 amino acids long. Looked up from germline, CDR1 is LNHDA and CDR2 is SQIVND (reference sequence). The CDR3 DNA is TGTGCCAGTAGTTACAGGGGTGACGGTCAGTTCTTC. It encodes CASSYRGDGQFF.

The chain uses TRBV2 and TRBJ1-2; no definite D call. In germline, CDR1 is SNHLY, CDR2 FYNNEI. This CDR3 is built from 15 residues. The germline V and J ends were trimmed by 6 bases and 5 bases, with 19 bases remaining between them. The CDR3 spells CASSEPGYGQYGYTF. CDR3 DNA sequence: TGTGCCAGCAGCGAACCGGGGTACGGCCAATATGGCTACACCTTC.

The chain couples TRBV9 to TRBJ2-3, with D perhaps TRBD2 (5 bases). In germline, CDR1 is SGDLS, CDR2 YYNGEE. Deletions cut 1 base from V and 11 bases from J, with 23 bases between. CDR3 length: 16 residues. The CDR3, as DNA: TGTGCCAGCAGCGTAAACTACGATCCCGGGGATAGTGGGCAGTATTTT. Amino acids: CASSVNYDPGDSGQYF.

The gene calls are TRBV7-2 and TRBJ2-1; D remains ambiguous. The CDR3 has 17 residues. V was trimmed by 4 bases and J by 3 bases, leaving 19 bases between them. From germline, CDR1 is SGHTA and CDR2 FQGNSA. This chain's CDR3 is CASSSLSGRPIYNEQFF. CDR3 bases: TGTGCCAGCAGCTCCTTATCAGGTCGCCCAATCTACAATGAGCAGTTCTTC.

The V and J genes are TRBV5-8 and TRBJ1-4, with D tentatively TRBD1 (5 bases). V gave up 1 base and J gave up 8 bases, with 15 bases separating them. The germline V gene has CDR1 SGHTS and CDR2 YDEGEE. There are 15 residues in the CDR3. CDR3 loop: CASSLLGGGNEKLFF. As DNA, the CDR3 is TGTGCCAGCAGCTTGCTGGGGGGAGGGAACGAAAAACTGTTTTTT.

The chain couples TRBV4-1 to TRBJ2-7; weak D call: TRBD1 (5 bases). V lost 5 bases and J lost 1, with 18 bases in between. The CDR3 has 16 amino acids. Germline CDR1 is MGHRA and CDR2 is YSYEKL. This chain's CDR3 is CASSYGIRDSSYEQYF. The CDR3 DNA reads as TGCGCCAGCAGCTACGGAATCAGGGATTCTTCCTACGAGCAGTACTTC.

This chain uses TRBV18 with TRBJ1-4; 9 bases align to TRBD1. V dropped 7 bases and J dropped 8; count of bases not matched to a gene: 8. The CDR3 is made up of 14 amino acids. From germline, CDR1 is KGHSH and CDR2 LQKENI. CDR3 protein: CASLKGQGAEKLFF. For the CDR3, the DNA is TGTGCCAGCTTAAAGGGACAGGGAGCCGAAAAACTGTTTTTT.

The chain joins TRBV19 to TRBJ2-1; 7 nucleotides agree with TRBD2. This CDR3 has 16 amino acids. The junction had 6 bases not matched to a gene; V was cut back by 4 bases and J by 0 bases. The germline CDR1 and CDR2 sequences are LNHDA and SQIVND (reference sequence). The chain's CDR3 is CASSNGAGSSYNEQFF. In DNA, the CDR3 is TGTGCCAGTAGTAACGGAGCGGGGAGCTCCTACAATGAGCAGTTCTTC.

The chain combines TRBV7-2 with TRBJ2-5, with no clear D. Trimming removed 6 bases from V and 0 bases from J, with 11 bases in between. This CDR3 is 14 amino acids long. Per germline, CDR1 SGHTA and CDR2 FQGNSA. CDR3 nucleotide sequence: TGTGCCAGCAGTCGACGACACTACCAAGAGACCCAGTACTTC. Translated: CASSRRHYQETQYF.

This chain joins TRBV6-5 and TRBJ1-5; the match to TRBD1 covers 10 bases. The tail of the sequence fits TRBJ2-3 better, so the J call may be wrong. The CDR3 spans 14 residues. Germline V gene sequence: CDR1 MNHEY, CDR2 SVGAGI. The CDR3 DNA sequence: TGTGCCAGCAGGCCCGGGACAGGGGTTCAGCCCCAGTATTTT. Its protein is CASRPGTGVQPQYF.

The chain has TRBV7-2 and TRBJ2-2, with a weak D call TRBD2 (7 bases). The CDR3 totals 15 residues. With 1 base removed from V and 6 bases from J, the gap between germline ends came to 12 bases. Germline assignment: CDR1 SGHTA and CDR2 FQGNSA. This chain's CDR3 is CASSLVGGGPGELFF. The CDR3 bases are TGTGCCAGCAGCTTAGTAGGGGGAGGGCCCGGGGAGCTGTTTTTT.